The clone carrying this TCR beta chain appeared once. RNA was isolated and reverse transcribed to cDNA, the sequencing template. TCRdb's copy holds only in-frame clones and misses some; the assay was immunoSEQ multiplex PCR. The table shows around 290,000 clones, with 55% to 75% occurring only once. The sample is drawn from a study of CD8+ T cells in alopecia areata. Study at large: Scoring treated patients' severity relied on the percentage of scalp area affected.

Treatment of the sample: oral pan-JAK inhibitor, 5-10 mg twice daily. This sample comprised CD4+ T cells sorted from blood, obtained at week 24, from a patient treated with tofacitinib. The TCR comes from a human donor with alopecia areata.

The CDR3 nucleotides are TGCGCCAGCAGCCAAGATGGCCGGGTATGGAACACCGGGGAGCTGTTTTTT. It yields the protein CASSQDGRVWNTGELFF. This chain joins TRBV4-3 and TRBJ2-2, with D uncertain. Trimming removed 0 bases at V and 1 base at J, with 12 bases between. The CDR3 runs 17 residues. Germline CDR1 is LGHNA and CDR2 is YSLEER.